Below, one TCR beta chain is given with its context. A sample-barcoded 5' primer and a J-beta primer mix were used in a second PCR of roughly 7 to 12 cycles. TCRdb used MiXCR to reprocess the 5' RACE reads, holding one entry per CDR3 protein. The repertoire includes roughly 1,800,000 distinct CDR3 sequences, 40% to 55% of them detected once, and less than 2.5% sits in the top ten. The data derive from a study of blood T cells in healthy people across ages. V shed 8 bases and J shed 3 bases, with 12 bases lying between them. Germline assignment: CDR1 KGHSH and CDR2 LQKENI. The CDR3 is made up of 13 amino acids.

The receptor was derived from a middle-aged woman in good health. The chain links TRBV18 to TRBJ2-3; D may be TRBD2 (5 bases). Sequencing was performed on blood. The CDR3 DNA is TGTGCCAGCGCTCCGGGGTTGACAGATACGCAGTATTTT. This encodes CASAPGLTDTQYF.